This T cell receptor beta chain comes out of a study of STAT3 mutations in large granular lymphocyte leukemia (dated by TCRdb to between 2018 and 2021). Notes on the research overall: In roughly half of the longitudinally sequenced T-LGLL patients, canonical activating STAT3 mutations were detected. One or more immunosuppressive therapy regimens were given to more than half of T-LGLL patients, and hematologic response was seen in roughly 40% of the treated patients. Patients with T-cell large granular lymphocyte leukemia underwent serial deep sequencing of TCRbeta CDR3 and STAT3 to reconstruct clonal hierarchy and dynamics. From an initial cohort of 200 to 250 LGL patients, around 17 representative T-LGLL cases were picked for longitudinal TCRbeta and STAT3 sequencing. As controls, the study also included longitudinal sequencing of a couple of patients with natural killer LGL leukemia. Each patient was sequenced at an average of about 4 time points, ranging from 2 to 8 samplings. The study at large found these results: Because codominant clonotypes persisted in some patients, a small but highly pathogenic clone may have been missed. Every T-LGLL patient showed at least one immunodominant TCRbeta clonotype, and about half showed multiple immunodominant subclonotypes. Because no samples were available when a clone first appeared, clonal expansion had to be inferred from samplings taken at other points. TCR clonotype switching after therapy was observed in about 35% of the 18 patients, and all newly emerging clones were found to be STAT3 wild type. Linking therapy response to changes in TCR clonal burden was complicated by variable intervals between samplings and by differing treatment regimens. Several patients had a dominant TCR clone burden greater than the STAT3 mutant burden, which suggests that the STAT3 mutation arose secondarily within a clone that had already expanded.

Remarks on this clone: Its antigen is still unknown. No base quality information exists; no much larger clone differs at one position.

The same DNA, extracted from blood mononuclear cells, served for both the TCR sequencing and the STAT3 sequencing. TCRbeta libraries were sequenced on an Illumina MiSeq, and an average of about 41,000 productive templates per sample was obtained. Multiplex PCR amplification was used to generate TCRbeta CDR3 libraries with the immunoSEQ assay. For the original study's pipeline: Repertoire diversity was computed as previously defined, with values near 0 indicating extremely monoclonal samples. As stored in TCRdb, this immuneACCESS dataset retains in-frame rearrangements with V and J assigned. A fraction of the clones does not appear; measured against another copy, unresolved V genes explain less than half of the discrepancy, and the remainder lacks a known reason. The DNA was the basis for D and trimming; V, J and clone size are from that table. Present in this sample are about 42,000 clones, around 80% of which were seen just once. Of the sample, roughly 0.42% falls within the top ten clones.

The CDR3 contains 14 residues, cysteine and phenylalanine counted. Only the CDR3 part of the read is kept: 42 bases, read in frame from the first base. The sequencing input was PBMCs. The sequence came from a human donor with T large granular lymphocyte leukemia. Some clones in this sample may be carry-over from other donors' samples. The chain is encoded by TRBV21-1 joined to TRBJ1-5. TRBV21-1 is labeled a pseudogene. The DNA sequence follows: TGTGCCAGCAGCAAACCTGCCCACAATCAGCCCCAGCATTTT. Its product reads: CASSKPAHNQPQHF.